Described below is a single T cell receptor beta chain sequence and its context. These data are taken from a study of blood T cell repertoires in COVID-19. Across the whole study: Sample material is recorded as cDNA or gDNA derived from T cells, B-cell-depleted T cells, or PBMCs.

With 4 bases clipped from V and 2 bases from J, the junction kept 8 bases outside the gene matches. The CDR3 sequence is 17 residues long. Germline CDR1 and CDR2: MGHDK and SYGVNS. In the original workflow: Nucleated cell counts were estimated from reference gene primer amplification. Method: immunoSEQ multiplex PCR; TCRdb's copy keeps in-frame clones and lacks some. The V and J calls and clone size are taken from that table; D and trimming were inferred from the DNA. The sample includes roughly 120,000 clones, 80% to 90% of them seen just once. Sequenced material: peripheral blood. The genes are TRBV25-1 and TRBJ2-6; 7 bases match TRBD1. This receptor was taken from a man between 65 and 80 years old with active or convalescent COVID-19. The CDR3 bases are TGTGCCAGCAGTGCCCGGCAGGGGGTGACTGGGGCCAACGTCCTGACTTTC. This sequence encodes CASSARQGVTGANVLTF.